This TCR beta chain is drawn from a study of cytomegalovirus exposure and HLA in healthy donors. Primers included in the PCR were 60 Vbeta and 13 Jbeta primers. Produced via immunoSEQ multiplex PCR; TCRdb's table is partial and in-frame only. The sample includes over 100,000 clones, about three quarters of them seen just once. The CDR3 runs to 15 residues. The trim removed 1 base at V and 7 bases at J, leaving 6 bases unmatched. The germline V gene encodes CDR1 SNHLY and CDR2 FYNNEI. The sample consisted of PBMCs. This TCR was recovered from a man aged 60-69 years in good health and CMV-seropositive. The chain has TRBV2 and TRBJ2-1; 8 positions agree with TRBD1. The CDR3 sequence is CASSEGWTGRNEQFF. CDR3 bases: TGTGCCAGCAGTGAAGGGTGGACAGGGAGGAATGAGCAGTTCTTC.